This TCR beta chain was identified in a study of blood T cell repertoires in COVID-19. Study information: T cells, B-cell-depleted T cells, or PBMCs provided the cDNA or gDNA that served as material.

As handled by the study authors: From reference gene primer amplification, estimates of nucleated cell counts were derived. Assay used: immunoSEQ multiplex PCR; TCRdb lists only in-frame clones, some missing. The V and J calls and the clone size are those of that table, but D and trimming were determined from the DNA. The table shows approximately 200,000 clones, with roughly 83% occurring only once. Donors of Cohort 3 who recovered were those that had two negative PCRs, clearance, or symptom resolution. V was trimmed by 4 bases and J by 8 bases, leaving 15 bases between them. Germline V gives CDR1 SGHRS, CDR2 YFSETQ. The CDR3 totals 13 residues.

The receptor's source is a woman younger than 45 who had recovered from COVID-19. The V call is TRBV5-1, the J call TRBJ1-2; no clear D gene. Sequencing was carried out using PBMCs or T cells enriched from blood (not recorded which). DNA for the CDR3: TGCGCCAGCAGCCTGTCGTGGCTCGGGGGCTACACCTTC. This codes for CASSLSWLGGYTF.